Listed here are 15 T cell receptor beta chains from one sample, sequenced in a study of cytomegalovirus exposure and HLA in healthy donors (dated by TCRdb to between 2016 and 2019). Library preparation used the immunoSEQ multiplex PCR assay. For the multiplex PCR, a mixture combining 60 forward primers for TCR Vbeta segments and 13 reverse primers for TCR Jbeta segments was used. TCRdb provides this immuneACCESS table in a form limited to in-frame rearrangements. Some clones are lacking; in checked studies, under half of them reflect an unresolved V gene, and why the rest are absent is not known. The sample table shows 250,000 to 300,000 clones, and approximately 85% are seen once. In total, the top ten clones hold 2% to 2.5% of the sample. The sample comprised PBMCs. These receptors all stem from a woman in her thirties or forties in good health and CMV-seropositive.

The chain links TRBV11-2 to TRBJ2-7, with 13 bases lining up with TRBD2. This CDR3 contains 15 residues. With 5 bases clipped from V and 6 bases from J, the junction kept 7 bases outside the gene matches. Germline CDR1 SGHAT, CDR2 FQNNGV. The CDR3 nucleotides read TGTGCCAGCAGCCCAACTAGCGGGAGGGCGGGCGAGCAGTACTTC. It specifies CASSPTSGRAGEQYF.

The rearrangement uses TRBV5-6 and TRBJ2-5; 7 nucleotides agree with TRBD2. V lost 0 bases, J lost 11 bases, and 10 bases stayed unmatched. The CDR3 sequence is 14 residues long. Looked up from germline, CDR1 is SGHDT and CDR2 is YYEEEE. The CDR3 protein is CASSLGFGGGEQYF. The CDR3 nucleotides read TGTGCCAGCAGCTTGGGTTTCGGGGGAGGGGAGCAGTACTTC.

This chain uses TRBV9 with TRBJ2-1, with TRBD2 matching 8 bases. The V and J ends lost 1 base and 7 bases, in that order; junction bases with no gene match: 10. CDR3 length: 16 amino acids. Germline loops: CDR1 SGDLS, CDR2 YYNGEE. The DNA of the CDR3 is TGTGCCAGCAGCGTATGGCGAACTAGCGGAAGGAATGAGCAGTTCTTC. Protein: CASSVWRTSGRNEQFF.

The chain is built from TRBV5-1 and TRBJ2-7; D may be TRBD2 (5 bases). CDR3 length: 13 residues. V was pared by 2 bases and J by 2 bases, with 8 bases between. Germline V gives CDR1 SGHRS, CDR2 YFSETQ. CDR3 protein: CASSFEGAYEQYF. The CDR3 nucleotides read TGCGCCAGCAGCTTCGAGGGAGCCTACGAGCAGTACTTC.

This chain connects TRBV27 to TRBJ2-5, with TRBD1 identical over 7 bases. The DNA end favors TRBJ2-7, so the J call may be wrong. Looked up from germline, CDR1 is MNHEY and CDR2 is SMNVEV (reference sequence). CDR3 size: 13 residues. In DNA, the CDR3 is TGTGCCAGCAGTCCTGGGACAGTCTACGAGCAGTACTTC. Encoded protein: CASSPGTVYEQYF.

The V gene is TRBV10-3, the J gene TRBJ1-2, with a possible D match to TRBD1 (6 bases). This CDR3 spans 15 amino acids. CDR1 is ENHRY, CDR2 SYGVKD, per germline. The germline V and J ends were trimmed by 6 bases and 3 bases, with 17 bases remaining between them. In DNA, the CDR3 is TGTGCCATCAGGGCGGATAGGGGGTCAGACTATGGCTACACCTTC. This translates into CAIRADRGSDYGYTF.

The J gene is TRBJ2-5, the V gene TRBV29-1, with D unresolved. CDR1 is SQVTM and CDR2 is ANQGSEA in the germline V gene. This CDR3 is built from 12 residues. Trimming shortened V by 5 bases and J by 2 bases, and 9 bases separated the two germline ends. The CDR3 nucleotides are TGCAGCGTTCGGGTTACTCAAGAGACCCAGTACTTC. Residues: CSVRVTQETQYF. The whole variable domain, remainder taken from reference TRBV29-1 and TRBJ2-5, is SAVISQKPSRDICQRGTSLTIQCQVDSQVTMMFWYRQQPGQSLTLIATANQGSEATYESGFVIDKFPISRPNLTFSTLTVSNMSPEDSSIYLCSVRVTQETQYFGPGTRLLVL.

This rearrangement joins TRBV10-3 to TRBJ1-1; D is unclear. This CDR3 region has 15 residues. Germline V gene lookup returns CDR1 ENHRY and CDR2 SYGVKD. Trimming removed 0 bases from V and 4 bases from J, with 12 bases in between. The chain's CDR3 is CAISESPGMGTEAFF. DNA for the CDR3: TGTGCCATCAGTGAGTCGCCGGGTATGGGCACTGAAGCTTTCTTT.

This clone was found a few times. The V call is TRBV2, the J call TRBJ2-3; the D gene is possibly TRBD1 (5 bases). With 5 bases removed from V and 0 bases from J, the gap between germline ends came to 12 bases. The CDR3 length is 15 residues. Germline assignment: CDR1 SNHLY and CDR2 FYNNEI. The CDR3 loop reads CASSRAGSSTDTQYF. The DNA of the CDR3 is TGTGCCAGCAGTAGGGCAGGGTCCAGCACAGATACGCAGTATTTT.

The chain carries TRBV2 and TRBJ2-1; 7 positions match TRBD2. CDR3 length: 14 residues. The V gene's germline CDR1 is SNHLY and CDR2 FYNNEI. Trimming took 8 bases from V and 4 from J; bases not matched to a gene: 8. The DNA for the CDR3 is TGTGCCAGCGTCGGGGAGGGGCGGTACAATGAGCAGTTCTTC. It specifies CASVGEGRYNEQFF.

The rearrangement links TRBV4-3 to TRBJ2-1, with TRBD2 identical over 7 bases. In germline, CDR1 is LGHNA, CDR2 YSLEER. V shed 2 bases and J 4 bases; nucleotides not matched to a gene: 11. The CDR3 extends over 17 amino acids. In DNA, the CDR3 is TGCGCCAGCAGCCAACTTGCGGGGCGGGGACTATACAATGAGCAGTTCTTC. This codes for CASSQLAGRGLYNEQFF.

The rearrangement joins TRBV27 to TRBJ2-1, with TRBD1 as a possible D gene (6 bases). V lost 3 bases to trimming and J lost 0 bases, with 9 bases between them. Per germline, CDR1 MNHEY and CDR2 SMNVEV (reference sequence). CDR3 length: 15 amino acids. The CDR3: CASSLGAYSYNEQFF. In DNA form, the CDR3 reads TGTGCCAGCAGTTTGGGGGCCTACTCCTACAATGAGCAGTTCTTC.

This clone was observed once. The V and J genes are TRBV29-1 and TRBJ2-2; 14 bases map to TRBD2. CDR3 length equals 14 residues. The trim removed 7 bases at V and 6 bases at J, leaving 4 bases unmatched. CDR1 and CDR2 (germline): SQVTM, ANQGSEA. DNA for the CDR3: TGCAGCGCGACTAGCGGGAGGGCCCCCGGGGAGCTGTTTTTT. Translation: CSATSGRAPGELFF.

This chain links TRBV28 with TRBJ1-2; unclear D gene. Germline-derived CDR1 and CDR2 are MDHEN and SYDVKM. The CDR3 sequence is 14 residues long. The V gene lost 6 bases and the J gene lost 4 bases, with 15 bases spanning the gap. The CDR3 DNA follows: TGTGCCAGCAGGCCTGAGGTCCCCACCTATGGCTACACCTTC. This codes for CASRPEVPTYGYTF.

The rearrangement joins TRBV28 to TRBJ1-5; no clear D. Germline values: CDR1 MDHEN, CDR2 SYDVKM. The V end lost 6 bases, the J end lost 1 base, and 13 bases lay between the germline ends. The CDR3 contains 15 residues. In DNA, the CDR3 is TGTGCCAGCAGCCCCTATACCTCCAGCAATCAGCCCCAGCATTTT. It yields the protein CASSPYTSSNQPQHF.